This T cell receptor beta chain was captured in a study of CD8+ T cells in alopecia areata. Only a few counts were recorded for this clone. Its antigen is not identified. As the sequencing template, cDNA was produced by extracting RNA and reverse transcribing it. Only in-frame clones appear in the TCRdb table, and some are missing; sequencing was by immunoSEQ multiplex PCR. The data contain under 130,000 clones, around 60% of them singletons. CDR3 length: 16 residues. Trimming stripped 1 base from V and 6 bases from J, with 19 bases between. Germline-derived CDR1 and CDR2 are SGHVS and FQNEAQ. Findings of the study overall: Normal skin contains resident alphabeta T cells, and these are also sequenced in scalp samples. Mouse data revealed clearer TCR sharing than patient data did, a gap possibly tied to HLA.

This TCR derives from a human donor in good health. Sequenced input: CD4+ T cells sorted from blood. The chain joins TRBV7-8 to TRBJ2-7, with D perhaps matching TRBD1 (6 bases). The CDR3 coding sequence is TGTGCCAGCAGCTTAGATGGTAGGCAGGGGATTGTCGAGCAGTACTTC. It specifies CASSLDGRQGIVEQYF.